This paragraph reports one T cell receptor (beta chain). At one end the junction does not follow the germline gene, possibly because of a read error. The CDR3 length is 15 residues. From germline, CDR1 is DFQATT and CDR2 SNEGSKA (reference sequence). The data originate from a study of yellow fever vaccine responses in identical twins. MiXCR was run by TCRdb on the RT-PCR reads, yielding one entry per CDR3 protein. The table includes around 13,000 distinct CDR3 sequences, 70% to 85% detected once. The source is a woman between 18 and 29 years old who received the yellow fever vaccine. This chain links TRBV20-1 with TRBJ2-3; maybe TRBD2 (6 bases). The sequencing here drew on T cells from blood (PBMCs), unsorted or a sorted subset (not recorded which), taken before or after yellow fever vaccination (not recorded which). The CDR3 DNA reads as TGCAGTGCAAAGGCTAGCGCCTCTAGCACAGATAAGCAGTATTTT. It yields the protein CSAKASASSTDKQYF.